The clone carrying this T cell receptor beta chain appeared a single time. TCRdb re-called the 5' RACE reads through MiXCR, storing one row per CDR3 protein. Of roughly 260,000 distinct CDR3 sequences detected, roughly 13% appear once; the ten largest clones hold approximately 9.3%. The sample originates from a study of identical twins. Sequencing was done on a sample of memory (CD45RO+) T cells sorted from blood. This clonotype was obtained from a woman between 18 and 29 years old in good health.

This CDR3 reads CSAGGQGIQYF. In DNA, the CDR3 is TGCAGTGCTGGCGGACAGGGGATACAGTACTTC. The gene calls are TRBV20-1 and TRBJ2-7; TRBD1 agrees at 9 bases. The V segment lost 5 bases and the J segment 10 bases; nucleotides outside the gene matches: 6. Per the germline V gene, CDR1 is DFQATT and CDR2 is SNEGSKA (reference sequence). The CDR3 has 11 amino acids.